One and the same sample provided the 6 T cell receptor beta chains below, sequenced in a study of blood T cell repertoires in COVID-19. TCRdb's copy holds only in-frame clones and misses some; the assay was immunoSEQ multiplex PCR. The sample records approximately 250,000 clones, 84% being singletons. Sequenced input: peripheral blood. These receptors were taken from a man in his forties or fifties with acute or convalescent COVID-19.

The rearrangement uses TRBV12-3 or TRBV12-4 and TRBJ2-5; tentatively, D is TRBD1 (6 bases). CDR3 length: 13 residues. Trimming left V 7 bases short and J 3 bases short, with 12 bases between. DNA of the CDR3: TGTGCCAGCACCCAAAGGACAGAAGAGACCCAGTACTTC. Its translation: CASTQRTEETQYF.

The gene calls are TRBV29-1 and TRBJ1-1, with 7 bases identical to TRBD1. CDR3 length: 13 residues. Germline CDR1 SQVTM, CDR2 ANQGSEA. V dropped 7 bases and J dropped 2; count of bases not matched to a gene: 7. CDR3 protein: CSATRDSNTEAFF. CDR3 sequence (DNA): TGCAGCGCCACCCGGGACAGCAACACTGAAGCTTTCTTT.

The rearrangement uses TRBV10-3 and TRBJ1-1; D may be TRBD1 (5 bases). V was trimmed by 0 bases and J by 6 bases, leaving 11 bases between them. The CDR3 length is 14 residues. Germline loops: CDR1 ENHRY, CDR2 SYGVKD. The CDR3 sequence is CAISESGAASEAFF. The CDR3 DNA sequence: TGTGCCATCAGTGAGTCTGGGGCGGCCTCTGAAGCTTTCTTT.

The CDR3 loop reads CASSRRVGQTNEKLFF. CDR3 nucleotides: TGTGCCAGCAGCCGGAGGGTCGGGCAGACTAATGAAAAACTGTTTTTT. J is TRBJ1-4 and V is TRBV3-1 (or the pseudogene TRBV3-2); no clear D gene. In germline, CDR1 is LGHDT, CDR2 YNNKEL (reference sequence). The CDR3 totals 16 residues. Trimming left V 4 bases short and J 2 bases short, with 14 bases between.

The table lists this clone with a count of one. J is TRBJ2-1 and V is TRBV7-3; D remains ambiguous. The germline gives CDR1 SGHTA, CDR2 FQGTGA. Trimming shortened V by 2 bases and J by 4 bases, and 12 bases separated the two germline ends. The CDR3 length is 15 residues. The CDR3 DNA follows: TGTGCCAGCAGCTTAGGCCAGAACCGATACAATGAGCAGTTCTTC. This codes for CASSLGQNRYNEQFF. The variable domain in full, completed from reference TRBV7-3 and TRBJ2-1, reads GAGVSQTPSNKVTEKGKYVELRCDPISGHTALYWYRQSLGQGPEFLIYFQGTGAADDSGLPNDRFFAVRPEGSVSTLKIQRTERGDSAVYLCASSLGQNRYNEQFFGPGTRLTVL.

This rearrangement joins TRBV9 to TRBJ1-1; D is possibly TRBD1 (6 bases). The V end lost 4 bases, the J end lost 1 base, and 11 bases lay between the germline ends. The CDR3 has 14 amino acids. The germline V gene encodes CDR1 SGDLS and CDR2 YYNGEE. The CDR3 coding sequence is TGTGCCAGCAGCCCATCGACAGGGAACACTGAAGCTTTCTTT. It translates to CASSPSTGNTEAFF.